This T cell receptor (beta chain) emerged from a study of blood T cell repertoires in COVID-19. Germline V lookup: CDR1 SNHLY, CDR2 FYNNEI. This CDR3 is 13 amino acids long. V gave up 7 bases and J gave up 8 bases; unmatched junction bases: 4. Cohorts were assigned according to the clinical history that participants reported. Repertoires were generated with immunoSEQ multiplex PCR, while TCRdb's copy carries only in-frame clones and drops some. The table lists about 300,000 clones, 86% of them singletons. This clonotype was sampled from a man younger than 40 who had recovered from COVID-19. Input material: PBMCs or T cells enriched from blood (not recorded which). The V gene is TRBV2, the J gene TRBJ1-6, with TRBD1 matching 8 bases. CDR3 bases: TGTGCCAGCAAGAAGGACAGGGATTCACCCCTCCACTTT. It encodes CASKKDRDSPLHF.